This passage covers 8 T cell receptor beta chains from one sample sequenced in a study of Graves' ophthalmopathy and Graves' hyperthyroidism. Researchers took RNA transcripts and amplified TCR beta CDR3 regions from them. The authors performed first-round RT-PCR with HTBI primers and then a second-round multiplex PCR. Via MiXCR, TCRdb re-called the multiplex PCR reads, giving one row per CDR3 protein. The sample has approximately 480,000 distinct CDR3 sequences; roughly 14% are singletons. The specimen sequenced was blood. Source of these receptors: a woman aged 25 to 39 with Graves' ophthalmopathy.

This clonotype was counted at least ten times. Since a much larger clone is just one base distant, this may be a read error. The V and J genes are TRBV28 and TRBJ1-1; the D is unclear. V dropped 8 bases and J dropped 1 base, with 14 bases sitting between them. CDR1 and CDR2 from the germline V gene are MDHEN and SYDVKM. The CDR3 consists of 14 residues. The CDR3 bases are TGTGCCAGCGTGGCGGCAGGTCGGAACACTGAAGCTTTCTTT. Its protein product is CASVAAGRNTEAFF.

This clonotype was observed many times. CDR3: CASSLVSTDPQHF. The CDR3 DNA sequence: TGTGCCAGCAGCTTAGTGTCGACAGACCCCCAGCATTTT. The V and J genes are TRBV11-2 and TRBJ1-5, with D perhaps TRBD1 (5 bases). CDR1 is SGHAT and CDR2 is FQNNGV in the germline V gene. The CDR3 loop spans 13 amino acids. Trimming removed 1 base from V and 10 bases from J, with 11 bases in between.

The sample holds many counts of this clonotype. V and J are TRBV6-1 and TRBJ1-1; maybe TRBD1 (5 bases). CDR1 MNHNS and CDR2 SASEGT come from the germline V gene. This CDR3 is built from 13 residues. The V end was cut by 4 bases, the J end by 1 base, with 7 bases between. The CDR3 DNA sequence: TGTGCCAGCAGTGGGGACGGGAACACTGAAGCTTTCTTT. Protein sequence: CASSGDGNTEAFF.

There are many counts of this clonotype. The J gene is TRBJ2-5, the V gene TRBV12-3 or TRBV12-4; 16 nucleotides align to TRBD2. The CDR3 runs to 18 residues. V was clipped by 6 bases and J by 1 base; unmatched bases: 8. In DNA, the CDR3 is TGTGCCAGCAGCCGAACCGGGACTAGCGGGGGGGCCCAAGAGACCCAGTACTTC. Protein: CASSRTGTSGGAQETQYF.

Turning to this clonotype: A clone one base away is much larger, so this may be a read error. The V and J genes are TRBV11-2 and TRBJ2-5, with 8 positions matching TRBD1. Germline V gene lookup returns CDR1 SGHAT and CDR2 FQNNGV. This CDR3 comprises 17 residues. CDR3 DNA sequence: TGTGCCAGCAGCAACACGGGGCAGGGGGCGCCTCAAGAGACCGAGTACTTC. Translation gives CASSNTGQGAPQETEYF.

This clonotype has a handful of counts. This chain joins TRBV4-2 and TRBJ1-1; tentative D call: TRBD1 (5 bases). CDR1 LGHNA and CDR2 YNFKEQ come from the germline V gene. Trimming removed 3 bases at V and 5 bases at J, with 19 bases between. This CDR3 is built from 16 residues. CDR3 nucleotide sequence: TGTGCCAGCAGCCACCGGAAGGGGCTCTCGAAAACTGAAGCTTTCTTT. Its protein is CASSHRKGLSKTEAFF.

This clonotype has at least ten counts. The chain couples TRBV9 to TRBJ1-6, with D perhaps matching TRBD1 (6 bases). V lost 3 bases and J 6 bases, leaving 10 bases between the germline ends. This CDR3 has 14 amino acids. Germline V gene data show CDR1 as SGDLS and CDR2 as YYNGEE. In nucleotides, the CDR3 is TGTGCCAGCAGCGGGTACAGGGCTAATTCACCCCTCCACTTT. Translation gives CASSGYRANSPLHF.

This clonotype appeared many times. J is TRBJ1-1 and V is TRBV10-3, with 8 nucleotides matching TRBD1. Germline CDR1 is ENHRY and CDR2 is SYGVKD. Germline trimming cut 6 bases from V and 6 bases from J; bases unmatched to any gene: 6. This CDR3 comprises 13 residues. The CDR3 DNA is TGTGCCATCAGCTATGGACAGGGCTCTGAAGCTTTCTTT. It encodes CAISYGQGSEAFF.